A single T cell receptor (beta chain) is shown here with its context. Antigen: not known. These data belong to a study of T cell responses to AZD1222 COVID-19 vaccine. Study results and limitations: Donors, mostly white British, included more females; clonal diversity was possibly underestimated. The study sampled repertoires only after the peak T cell response. Among those given AZD1222, only five or six were seropositive at baseline. Along spike, vaccine-associated CD4 TCRs were found throughout, with dominance at 160-218 and 743-854.

CDR3 length: 15 amino acids. V lost 7 bases and J 0 bases, leaving 13 bases between the germline ends. CDR1 and CDR2 from the germline V gene are MNHEY and SVGAGI. Produced via immunoSEQ multiplex PCR; TCRdb's table is partial and in-frame only. The sample records over 100,000 clones, about 88% being singletons. The rearrangement joins TRBV6-5 to TRBJ1-5; D remains unclear. This sequence was found in an adult in good health. The specimen comprised peripheral blood, sampled on day 0 of AZD1222 vaccination. CDR3 residues: CASIPMEYSNQPQHF. The DNA of the CDR3 is TGTGCCAGCATCCCTATGGAGTATAGCAATCAGCCCCAGCATTTT.